The clone carrying this T cell receptor (beta chain) was recorded many times. Its antigen remains unidentified. MiXCR, applied by TCRdb to the 5' RACE reads, yields one record per CDR3 protein. This table holds around 4,800 distinct CDR3 sequences, 8.4% found once. The data derive from a study of spatial heterogeneity in lung cancer. For the study at large: In tumor regions TCR transcript counts correlated strongly with a matched bulk RNA-seq T cell module score.

Findings of the study overall: The study found that expanded intratumoral alpha and beta TCR counts tracked tumor mutation counts.

The time point: sample taken at primary tumor resection. The donor group consisted of approximately 77 patients who had untreated, early-stage non-small cell lung cancer. Unsorted tumor, nontumor lung tissue or cryopreserved PBMC supplied the whole RNA. The CDR3 is 11 amino acids. From germline, CDR1 is DFQATT and CDR2 SNEGSKA (reference sequence). The V end lost 6 bases, the J end lost 7 bases, and 10 bases lay between the germline ends. The source is a female donor with early-stage non-small cell lung cancer. This rearrangement joins TRBV20-1 to TRBJ2-1; D possibly corresponds to TRBD1 (6 bases). The sequencing here drew on lung tumor tissue, taken at surgery. The DNA of the CDR3 is TGCAGTGCCGAACAGGGAAATGAGCAGTTCTTC. It is translated as CSAEQGNEQFF.